The entry that follows covers one T cell receptor beta chain sequence. Under the authors' procedure: Amplification with reference gene primers provided the estimates of nucleated cell counts. Sequencing was performed with immunoSEQ multiplex PCR; in TCRdb, only in-frame clones are kept and a portion is missing. That table gives V, J and clone size, and the DNA gave D and trimming. There are 200,000 to 250,000 clones in the sample; about nine tenths occur only once, and less than 3% lies in the top ten. This record comes from a study of blood T cell repertoires in COVID-19. Overall study: Samples taken during acute and convalescent COVID-19 were collected in the United States, Italy and Spain. PBMCs, B-cell-depleted T cells, or T cells provided the cDNA or gDNA that made up the material.

This CDR3 has 16 amino acids. V dropped 4 bases and J dropped 5; count of bases not matched to a gene: 12. The germline V gene encodes CDR1 KGHDR and CDR2 SFDVKD. The chain recombines TRBV24-1 with TRBJ2-5; TRBD2 aligns across 7 bases. This clonotype was sampled from a woman in her fifties or sixties with acute or convalescent COVID-19. The specimen sequenced was peripheral blood. The CDR3 loop is CATSDHRTRRFETQYF. CDR3 bases: TGTGCCACCAGTGACCATCGGACTAGACGGTTCGAGACCCAGTACTTC.